This T cell receptor (beta chain) originates from a study of human T cells and chemical hapten exposure. Time point given: patch test 3, about 24 weeks after DPC sensitization. The treatment denotes: therapeutic diphenylcyclopropenone sensitization with weekly scalp DPC. TCRdb ran MiXCR on the RACE reads and lists one entry per CDR3 protein. The sample shows more than 80,000 distinct CDR3 sequences, 10% to 12% of them seen only once. In germline, CDR1 is LGHNA, CDR2 YNFKEQ. The CDR3 has 15 residues. V lost 0 bases to trimming and J lost 3 bases, with 10 bases between them. The TCR comes from a woman aged 45-65 years with alopecia areata. Some clones in this sample may be carry-over from other donors' samples. The J gene is TRBJ2-3, the V gene TRBV4-2; no definite D call. The sequencing used whole blood, collected in connection with sensitization to the hapten diphenylcyclopropenone (DPC). CDR3 sequence: CASSQDSLWTDTQYF. CDR3 bases: TGTGCCAGCAGCCAAGATTCACTTTGGACAGATACGCAGTATTTT.